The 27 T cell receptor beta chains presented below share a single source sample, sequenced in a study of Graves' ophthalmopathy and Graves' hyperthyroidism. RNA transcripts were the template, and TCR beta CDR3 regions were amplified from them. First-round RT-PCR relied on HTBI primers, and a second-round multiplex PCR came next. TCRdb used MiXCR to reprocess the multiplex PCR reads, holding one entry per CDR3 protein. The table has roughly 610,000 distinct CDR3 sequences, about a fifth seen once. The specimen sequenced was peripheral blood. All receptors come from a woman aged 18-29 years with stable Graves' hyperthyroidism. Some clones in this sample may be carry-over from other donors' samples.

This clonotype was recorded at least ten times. CDR3 coding DNA: TGTGCCAGCAGCCAAGGATCGGTACAGGGAGAGACCCAGTACTTC. Translation: CASSQGSVQGETQYF. V and J are TRBV4-2 and TRBJ2-5, with TRBD1 as a possible D gene (6 bases). The CDR3 totals 15 residues. The germline gives CDR1 LGHNA, CDR2 YNFKEQ. Trimming took off 1 base at V and 4 bases at J, with 13 bases between the two ends.

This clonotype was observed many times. The CDR3: CASSLAGYKGEAFF. The CDR3, as DNA: TGTGCCAGCAGTTTGGCAGGGTATAAGGGTGAAGCTTTCTTT. The V and J genes are TRBV12-3 or TRBV12-4 and TRBJ1-1; D is perhaps TRBD1 (5 bases). Trimming removed 3 bases from V and 7 bases from J, with 15 bases in between. This CDR3 comprises 14 residues.

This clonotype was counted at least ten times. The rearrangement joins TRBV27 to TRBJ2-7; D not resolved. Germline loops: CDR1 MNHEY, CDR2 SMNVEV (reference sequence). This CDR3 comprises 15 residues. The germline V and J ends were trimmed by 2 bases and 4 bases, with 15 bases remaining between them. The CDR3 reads CASSLQSRVSYEQYF. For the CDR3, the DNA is TGTGCCAGCAGTTTACAGAGCCGGGTCTCTTACGAGCAGTACTTC.

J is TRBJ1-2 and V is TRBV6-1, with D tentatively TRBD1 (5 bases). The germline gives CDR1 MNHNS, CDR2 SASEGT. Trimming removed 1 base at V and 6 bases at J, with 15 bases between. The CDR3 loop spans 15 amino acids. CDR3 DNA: TGTGCCAGCAGTGAAGTTGGGACCGGGTTCAATGGCTACACCTTC. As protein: CASSEVGTGFNGYTF.

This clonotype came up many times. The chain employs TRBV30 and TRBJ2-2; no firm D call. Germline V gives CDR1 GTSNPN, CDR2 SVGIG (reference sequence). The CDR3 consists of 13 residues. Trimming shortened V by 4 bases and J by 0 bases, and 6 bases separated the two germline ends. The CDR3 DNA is TGTGCCTGGACTCAACCGAACACCGGGGAGCTGTTTTTT. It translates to CAWTQPNTGELFF.

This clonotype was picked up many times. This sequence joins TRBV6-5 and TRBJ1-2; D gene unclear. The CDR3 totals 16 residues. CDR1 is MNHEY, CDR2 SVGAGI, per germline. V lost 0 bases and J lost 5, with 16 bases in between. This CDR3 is CASSYSSMGPSYGYTF. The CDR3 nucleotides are TGTGCCAGCAGTTACTCAAGTATGGGCCCGTCATATGGCTACACCTTC.

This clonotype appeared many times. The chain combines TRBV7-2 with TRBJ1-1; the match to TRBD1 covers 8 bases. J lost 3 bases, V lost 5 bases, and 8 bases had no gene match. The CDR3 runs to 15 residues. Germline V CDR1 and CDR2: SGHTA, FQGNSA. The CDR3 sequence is CASSTSTGVDTEAFF. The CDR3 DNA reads TGTGCCAGCAGCACCTCGACAGGGGTGGACACTGAAGCTTTCTTT.

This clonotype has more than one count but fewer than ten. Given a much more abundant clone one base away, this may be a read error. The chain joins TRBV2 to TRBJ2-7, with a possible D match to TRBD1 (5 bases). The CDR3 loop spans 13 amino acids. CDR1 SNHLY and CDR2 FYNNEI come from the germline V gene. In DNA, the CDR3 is TGTGCCAGCTTCGACAGCCTAACCTACGAGCTGTACTTC. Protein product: CASFDSLTYELYF.

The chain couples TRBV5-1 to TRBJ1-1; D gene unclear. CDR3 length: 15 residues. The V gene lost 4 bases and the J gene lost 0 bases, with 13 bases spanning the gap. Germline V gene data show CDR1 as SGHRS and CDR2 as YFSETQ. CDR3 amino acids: CASSPSSSLNTEAFF. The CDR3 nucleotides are TGCGCCAGCAGCCCGTCGTCCAGTTTGAACACTGAAGCTTTCTTT.

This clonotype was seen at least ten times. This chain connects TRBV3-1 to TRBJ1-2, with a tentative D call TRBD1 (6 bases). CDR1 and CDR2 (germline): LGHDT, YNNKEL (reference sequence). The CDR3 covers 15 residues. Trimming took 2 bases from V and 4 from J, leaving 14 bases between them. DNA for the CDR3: TGTGCCAGCAGCCAATCGGACAGAGACCGCTATGGCTACACCTTC. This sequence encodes CASSQSDRDRYGYTF.

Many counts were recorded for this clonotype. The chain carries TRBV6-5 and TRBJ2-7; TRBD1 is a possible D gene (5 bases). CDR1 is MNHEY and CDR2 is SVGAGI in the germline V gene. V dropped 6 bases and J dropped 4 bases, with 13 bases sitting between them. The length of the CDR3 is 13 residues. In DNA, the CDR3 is TGTGCCAGCAGGCAACAGGTTTGGTACGAGCAGTACTTC. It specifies CASRQQVWYEQYF.

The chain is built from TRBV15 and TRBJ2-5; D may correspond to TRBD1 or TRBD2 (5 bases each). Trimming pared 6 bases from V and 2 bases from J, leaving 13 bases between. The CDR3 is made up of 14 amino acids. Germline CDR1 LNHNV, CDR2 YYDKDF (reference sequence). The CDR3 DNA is TGTGCCACCAGAAAAGGGACGTCGCAAGAGACCCAGTACTTC. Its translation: CATRKGTSQETQYF.

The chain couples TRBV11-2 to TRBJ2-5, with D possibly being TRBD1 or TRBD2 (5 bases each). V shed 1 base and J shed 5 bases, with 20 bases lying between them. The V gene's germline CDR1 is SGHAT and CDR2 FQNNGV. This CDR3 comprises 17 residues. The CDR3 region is CASSLGIAYPEGETQYF. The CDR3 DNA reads TGTGCCAGCAGCTTAGGGATCGCCTATCCAGAGGGGGAGACCCAGTACTTC. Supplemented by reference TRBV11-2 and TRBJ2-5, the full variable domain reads EAGVAQSPRYKIIEKRQSVAFWCNPISGHATLYWYQQILGQGPKLLIQFQNNGVVDDSQLPKDRFSAERLKGVDSTLKIQPAKLEDSAVYLCASSLGIAYPEGETQYFGPGTRLLVL.

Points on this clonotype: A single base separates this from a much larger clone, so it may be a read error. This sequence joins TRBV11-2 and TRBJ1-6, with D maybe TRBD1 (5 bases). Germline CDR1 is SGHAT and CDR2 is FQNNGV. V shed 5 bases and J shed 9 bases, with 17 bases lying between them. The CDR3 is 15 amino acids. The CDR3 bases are TGTGCCAGCAGCAACGGCGGGGCGGATATTTCACCCCTCCACTTT. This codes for CASSNGGADISPLHF.

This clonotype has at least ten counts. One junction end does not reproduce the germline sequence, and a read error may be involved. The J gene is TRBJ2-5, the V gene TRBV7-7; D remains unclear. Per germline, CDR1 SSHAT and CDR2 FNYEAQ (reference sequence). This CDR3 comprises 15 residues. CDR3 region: CASSLSPTEQETQYF. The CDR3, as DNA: TGTGCTAGCAGCTTATCACCAACAGAACAAGAGACCCAGTACTTC.

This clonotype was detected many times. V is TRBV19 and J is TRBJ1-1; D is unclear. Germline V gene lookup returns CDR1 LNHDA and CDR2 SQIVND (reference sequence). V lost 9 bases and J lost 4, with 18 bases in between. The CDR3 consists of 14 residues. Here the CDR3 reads CASSSMARGTEAFF. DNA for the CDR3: TGTGCCAGCAGTTCGATGGCCCGGGGCACTGAAGCTTTCTTT.

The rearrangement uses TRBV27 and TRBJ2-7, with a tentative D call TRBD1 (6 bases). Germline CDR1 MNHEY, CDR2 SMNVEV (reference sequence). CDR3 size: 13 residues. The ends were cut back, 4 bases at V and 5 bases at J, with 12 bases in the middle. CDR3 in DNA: TGTGCCAGCAGTTGGACAGTCGGAGACGAGCAGTACTTC. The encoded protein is CASSWTVGDEQYF.

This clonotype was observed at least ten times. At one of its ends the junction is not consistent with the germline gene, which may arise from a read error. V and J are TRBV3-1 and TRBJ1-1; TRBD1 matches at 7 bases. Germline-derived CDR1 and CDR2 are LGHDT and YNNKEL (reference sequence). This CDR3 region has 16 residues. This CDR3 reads CASSQIGTGVNSEAFF. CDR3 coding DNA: TGTGCCAGCAGCCAAATAGGCACAGGGGTGAACTCTGAAGCTTTCTTT.

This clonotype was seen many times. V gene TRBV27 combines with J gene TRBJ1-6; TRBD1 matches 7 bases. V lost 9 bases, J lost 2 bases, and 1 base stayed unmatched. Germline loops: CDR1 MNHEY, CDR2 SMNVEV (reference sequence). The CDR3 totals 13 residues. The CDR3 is CASGQAYNSPLHF. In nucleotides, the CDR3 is TGTGCCAGTGGACAGGCCTATAATTCACCCCTCCACTTT.

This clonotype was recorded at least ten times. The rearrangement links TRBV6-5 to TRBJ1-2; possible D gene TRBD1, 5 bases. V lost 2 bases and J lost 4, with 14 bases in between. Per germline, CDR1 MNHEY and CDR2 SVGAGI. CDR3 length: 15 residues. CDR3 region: CASSYGAMGFYGYTF. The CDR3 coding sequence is TGTGCCAGCAGTTACGGGGCCATGGGCTTCTATGGCTACACCTTC.

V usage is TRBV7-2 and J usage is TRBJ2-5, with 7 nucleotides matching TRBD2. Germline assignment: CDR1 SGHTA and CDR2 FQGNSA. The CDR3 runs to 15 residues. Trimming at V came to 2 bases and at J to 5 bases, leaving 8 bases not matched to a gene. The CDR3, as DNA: TGTGCCAGCAGCTTATGGGGGGGGGATGGGGAGACCCAGTACTTC. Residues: CASSLWGGDGETQYF.

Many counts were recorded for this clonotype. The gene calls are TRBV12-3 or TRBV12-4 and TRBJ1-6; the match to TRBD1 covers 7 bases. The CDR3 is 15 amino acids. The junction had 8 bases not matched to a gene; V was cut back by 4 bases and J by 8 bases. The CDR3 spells CASSSQDRLDSPLHF. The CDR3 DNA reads TGTGCCAGCAGTTCCCAGGACAGGTTAGATTCACCCCTCCACTTT.

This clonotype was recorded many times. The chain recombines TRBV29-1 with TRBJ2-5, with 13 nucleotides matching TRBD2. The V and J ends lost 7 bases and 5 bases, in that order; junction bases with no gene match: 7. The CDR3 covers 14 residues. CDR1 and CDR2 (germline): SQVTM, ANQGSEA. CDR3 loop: CSARGLAGFETQYF. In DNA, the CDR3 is TGCAGCGCCAGGGGACTAGCGGGGTTTGAGACCCAGTACTTC.

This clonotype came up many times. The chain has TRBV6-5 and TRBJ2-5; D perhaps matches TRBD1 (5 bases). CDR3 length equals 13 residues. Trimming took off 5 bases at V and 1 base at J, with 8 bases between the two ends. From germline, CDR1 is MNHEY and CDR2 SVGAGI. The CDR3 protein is CASSHRIQETQYF. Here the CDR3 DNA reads TGTGCCAGCAGTCACAGGATCCAAGAGACCCAGTACTTC.

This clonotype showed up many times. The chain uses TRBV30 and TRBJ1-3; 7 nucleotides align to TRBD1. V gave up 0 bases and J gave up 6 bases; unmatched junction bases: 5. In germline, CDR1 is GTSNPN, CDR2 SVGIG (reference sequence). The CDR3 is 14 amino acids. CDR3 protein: CAWSVATGKNTIYF. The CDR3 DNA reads TGTGCCTGGAGTGTTGCGACAGGGAAAAACACCATATATTTT. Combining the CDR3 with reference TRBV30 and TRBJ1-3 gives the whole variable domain SQTIHQWPATLVQPVGSPLSLECTVEGTSNPNLYWYRQAAGRGLQLLFYSVGIGQISSEVPQNLSASRPQDRQFILSSKKLLLSDSGFYLCAWSVATGKNTIYFGEGSWLTVV.

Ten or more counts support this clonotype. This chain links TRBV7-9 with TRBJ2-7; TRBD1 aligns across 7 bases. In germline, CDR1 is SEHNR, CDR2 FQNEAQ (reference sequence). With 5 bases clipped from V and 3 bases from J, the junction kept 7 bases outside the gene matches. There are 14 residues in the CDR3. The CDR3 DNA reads TGTGCCAGCAGCAACCGGGACAGCGTCTACGAGCAGTACTTC. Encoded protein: CASSNRDSVYEQYF.

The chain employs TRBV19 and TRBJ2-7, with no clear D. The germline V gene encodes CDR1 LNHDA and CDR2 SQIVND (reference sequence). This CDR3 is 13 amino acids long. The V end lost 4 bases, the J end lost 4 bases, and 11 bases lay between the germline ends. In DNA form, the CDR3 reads TGTGCCAGTAGTAGCGAGAGGTCTTACGAGCAGTACTTC. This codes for CASSSERSYEQYF.